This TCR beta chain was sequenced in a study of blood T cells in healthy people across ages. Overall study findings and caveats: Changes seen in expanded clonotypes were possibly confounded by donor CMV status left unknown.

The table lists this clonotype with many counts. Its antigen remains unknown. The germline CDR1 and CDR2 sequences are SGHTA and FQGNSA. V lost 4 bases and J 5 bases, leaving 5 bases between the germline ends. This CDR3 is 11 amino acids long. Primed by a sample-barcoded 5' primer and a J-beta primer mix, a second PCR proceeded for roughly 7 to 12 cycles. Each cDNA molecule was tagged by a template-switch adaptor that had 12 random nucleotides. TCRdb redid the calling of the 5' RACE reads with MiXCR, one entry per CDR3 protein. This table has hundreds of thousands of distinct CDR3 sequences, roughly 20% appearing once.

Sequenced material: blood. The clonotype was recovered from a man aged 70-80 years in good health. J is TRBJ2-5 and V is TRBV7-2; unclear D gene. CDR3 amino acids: CASSYAETQYF. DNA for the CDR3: TGTGCCAGCAGCTACGCTGAGACCCAGTACTTC.